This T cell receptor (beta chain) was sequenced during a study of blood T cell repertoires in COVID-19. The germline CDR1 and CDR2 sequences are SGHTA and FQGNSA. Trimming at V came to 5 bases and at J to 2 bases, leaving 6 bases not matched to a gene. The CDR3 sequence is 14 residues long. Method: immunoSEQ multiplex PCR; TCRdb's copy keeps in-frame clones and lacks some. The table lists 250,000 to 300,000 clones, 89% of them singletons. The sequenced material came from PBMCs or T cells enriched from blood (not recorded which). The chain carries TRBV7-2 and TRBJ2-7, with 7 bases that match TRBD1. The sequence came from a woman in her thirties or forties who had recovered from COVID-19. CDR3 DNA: TGTGCCAGCAGCCCCCGGGACAGCACCTACGAGCAGTACTTC. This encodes CASSPRDSTYEQYF.